This T cell receptor beta chain was observed in a study of shared clonotypes between healthy human individuals. Worth noting for this clone: Its specificity is unknown. This specimen includes other DNA sequences encoding the same CDR3.

Overall study results and limits: In having few donors, the study represented limited genetic and exposure-history diversity. Rarefaction exposed incomplete sorted-subset sequencing despite large depth.

Healthy HIV-negative adults without recent acute infections or vaccinations served as donors. Naive CD4+ cells were CD45RA-selected; the remaining cells were memory. Trimming stripped 6 bases from V and 4 bases from J, with 6 bases between. From germline, CDR1 is DFQATT and CDR2 SNEGSKA (reference sequence). The CDR3 spans 11 residues. The data were produced by immunoSEQ multiplex PCR, yet TCRdb's version contains in-frame clones alone and is incomplete. Of more than 2 million clones in the sample, roughly 94% were seen once. The V gene is TRBV20-1, the J gene TRBJ2-2; D unresolved. The sequence came from a man aged 18 to 29 in good health. The material sequenced was naive CD4+ T cells sorted from blood. As to subset: CD45RA+ positively selected. DNA of the CDR3: TGCAGTGCCCCACTCACCGGGGAGCTGTTTTTT. It codes for CSAPLTGELFF.